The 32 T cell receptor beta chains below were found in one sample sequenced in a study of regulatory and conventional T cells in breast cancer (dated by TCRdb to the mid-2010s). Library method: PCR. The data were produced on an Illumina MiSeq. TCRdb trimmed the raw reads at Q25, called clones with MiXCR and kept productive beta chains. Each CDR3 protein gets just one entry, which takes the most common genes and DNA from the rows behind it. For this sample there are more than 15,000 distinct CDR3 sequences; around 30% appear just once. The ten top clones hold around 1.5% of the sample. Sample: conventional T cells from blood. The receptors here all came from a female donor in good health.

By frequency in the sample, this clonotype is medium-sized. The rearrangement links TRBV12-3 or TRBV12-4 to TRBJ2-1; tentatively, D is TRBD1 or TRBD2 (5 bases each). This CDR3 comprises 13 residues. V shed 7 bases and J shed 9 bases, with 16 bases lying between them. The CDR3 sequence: CASTPSGGSEQFF. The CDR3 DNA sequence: TGTGCCAGCACCCCATCTGGGGGAAGTGAGCAGTTCTTC.

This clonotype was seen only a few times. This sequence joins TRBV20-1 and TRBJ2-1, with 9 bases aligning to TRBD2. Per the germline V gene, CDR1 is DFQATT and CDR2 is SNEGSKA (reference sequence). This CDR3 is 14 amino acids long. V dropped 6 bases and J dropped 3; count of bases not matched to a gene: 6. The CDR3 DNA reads TGCAGTGCCCACCAGACTAGCGGCTACAATGAGCAGTTCTTC. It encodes CSAHQTSGYNEQFF.

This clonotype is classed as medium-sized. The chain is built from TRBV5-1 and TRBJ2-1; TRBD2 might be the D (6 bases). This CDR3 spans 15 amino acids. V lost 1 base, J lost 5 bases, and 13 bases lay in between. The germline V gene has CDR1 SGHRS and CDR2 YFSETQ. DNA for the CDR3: TGCGCCAGCAGCTTGTTGAGGGAGGCACACAATGAGCAGTTCTTC. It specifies CASSLLREAHNEQFF.

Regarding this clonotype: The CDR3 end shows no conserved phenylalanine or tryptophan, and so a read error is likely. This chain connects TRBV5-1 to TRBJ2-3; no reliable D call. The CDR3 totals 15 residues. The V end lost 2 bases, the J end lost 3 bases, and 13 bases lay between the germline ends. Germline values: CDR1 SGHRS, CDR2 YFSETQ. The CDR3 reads CASSFEDVGTDTQYL. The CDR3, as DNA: TGCGCCAGCAGCTTTGAGGATGTGGGGACAGATACGCAGTATCTT.

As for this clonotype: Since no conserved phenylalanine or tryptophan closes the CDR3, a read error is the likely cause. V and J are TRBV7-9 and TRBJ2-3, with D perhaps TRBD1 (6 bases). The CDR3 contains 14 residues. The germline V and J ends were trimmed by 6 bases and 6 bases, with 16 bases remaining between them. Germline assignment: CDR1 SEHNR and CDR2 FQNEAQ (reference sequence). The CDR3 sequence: CASSSGQPLDTQYL. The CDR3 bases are TGTGCCAGCAGTTCTGGACAGCCTCTGGATACGCAGTATCTT.

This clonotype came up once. Here the CDR3 reads CASSSGQKNTEAFF. The CDR3 DNA reads TGTGCCAGCAGCTCGGGACAGAAGAACACTGAAGCTTTCTTT. The chain links TRBV7-9 to TRBJ1-1, with 7 positions matching TRBD1. Germline assignment: CDR1 SEHNR and CDR2 FQNEAQ (reference sequence). The CDR3 runs 14 residues. V lost 4 bases and J lost 1; bases outside the gene matches: 3.

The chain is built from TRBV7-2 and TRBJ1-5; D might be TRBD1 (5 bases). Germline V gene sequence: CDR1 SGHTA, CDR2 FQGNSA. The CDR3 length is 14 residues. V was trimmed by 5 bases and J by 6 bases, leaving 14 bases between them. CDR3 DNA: TGTGCCAGCAGCCGGGACGGCCCCAGTCAGCCCCAGCATTTT. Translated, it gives CASSRDGPSQPQHF.

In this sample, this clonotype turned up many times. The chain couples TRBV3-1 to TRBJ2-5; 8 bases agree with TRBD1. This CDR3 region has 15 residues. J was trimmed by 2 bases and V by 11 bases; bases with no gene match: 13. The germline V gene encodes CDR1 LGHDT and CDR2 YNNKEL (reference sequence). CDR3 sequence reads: CASKGIGTGQETQYF. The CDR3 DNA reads TGTGCCTCGAAAGGGATAGGGACAGGACAAGAGACCCAGTACTTC.

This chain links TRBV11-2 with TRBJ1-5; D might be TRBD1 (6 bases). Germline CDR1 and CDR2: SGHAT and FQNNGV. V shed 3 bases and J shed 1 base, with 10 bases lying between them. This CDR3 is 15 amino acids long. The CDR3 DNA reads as TGTGCCAGCAGCTTGTCGGGACACAGCAATCAGCCCCAGCATTTT. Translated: CASSLSGHSNQPQHF.

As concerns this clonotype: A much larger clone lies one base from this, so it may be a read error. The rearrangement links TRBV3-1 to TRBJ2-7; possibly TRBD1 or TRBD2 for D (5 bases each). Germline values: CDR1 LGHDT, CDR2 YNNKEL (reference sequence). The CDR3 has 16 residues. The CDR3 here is CACSSPQTADSYEQYF. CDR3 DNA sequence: TGTGCCTGCAGCTCCCCCCAGACAGCGGACTCCTACGAGCAGTACTTC.

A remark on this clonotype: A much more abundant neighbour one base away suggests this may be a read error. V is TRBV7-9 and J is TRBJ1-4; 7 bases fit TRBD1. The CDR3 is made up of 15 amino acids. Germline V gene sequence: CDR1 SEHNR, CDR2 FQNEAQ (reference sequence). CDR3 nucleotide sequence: TGTGCCAACAGCGCCGCCCGGGACAGCAACGAAAAACTGTTTTTT. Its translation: CANSAARDSNEKLFF.

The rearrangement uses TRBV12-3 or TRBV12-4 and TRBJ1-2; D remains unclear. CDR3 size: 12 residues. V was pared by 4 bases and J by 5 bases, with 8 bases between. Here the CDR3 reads CASSSVGYGYTF. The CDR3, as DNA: TGTGCCAGCAGTTCGGTAGGGTATGGCTACACCTTC.

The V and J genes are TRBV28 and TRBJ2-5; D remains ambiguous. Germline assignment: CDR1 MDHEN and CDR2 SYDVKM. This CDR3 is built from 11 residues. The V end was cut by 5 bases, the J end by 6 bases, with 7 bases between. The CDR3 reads CASSVEKTQYF. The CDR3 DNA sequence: TGTGCCAGCAGTGTAGAGAAGACCCAGTACTTC. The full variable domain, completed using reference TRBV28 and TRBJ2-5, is DVKVTQSSRYLVKRTGEKVFLECVQDMDHENMFWYRQDPGLGLRLIYFSYDVKMKEKGDIPEGYSVSREKKERFSLILESASTNQTSMYLCASSVEKTQYFGPGTRLLVL.

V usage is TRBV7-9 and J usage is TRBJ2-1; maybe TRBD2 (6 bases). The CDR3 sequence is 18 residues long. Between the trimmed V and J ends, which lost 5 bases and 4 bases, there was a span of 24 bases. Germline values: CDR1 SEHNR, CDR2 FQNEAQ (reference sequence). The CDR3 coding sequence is TGTGCCAGCAGCATACTCCCGGGACTCGGCTTGGGGTACAATGAGCAGTTCTTC. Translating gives CASSILPGLGLGYNEQFF.

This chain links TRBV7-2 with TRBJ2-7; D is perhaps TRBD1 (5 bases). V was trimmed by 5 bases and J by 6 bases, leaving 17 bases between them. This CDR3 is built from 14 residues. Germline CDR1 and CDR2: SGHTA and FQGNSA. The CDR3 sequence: CASSPGHRLAEQYF. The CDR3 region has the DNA TGTGCCAGCAGCCCAGGACACCGTCTTGCCGAGCAGTACTTC.

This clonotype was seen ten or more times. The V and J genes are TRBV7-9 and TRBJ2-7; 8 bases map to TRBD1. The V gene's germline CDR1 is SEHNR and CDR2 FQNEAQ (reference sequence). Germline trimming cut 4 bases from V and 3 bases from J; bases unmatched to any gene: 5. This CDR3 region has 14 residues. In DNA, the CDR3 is TGTGCCAGCAGCTCGTTCAGGGGGCACTACGAGCAGTACTTC. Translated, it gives CASSSFRGHYEQYF. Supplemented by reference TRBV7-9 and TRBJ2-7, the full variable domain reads DTGVSQNPRHKITKRGQNVTFRCDPISEHNRLYWYRQTLGQGPEFLTYFQNEAQLEKSRLLSDRFSAERPKGSFSTLEIQRTEQGDSAMYLCASSSFRGHYEQYFGPGTRLTVT.

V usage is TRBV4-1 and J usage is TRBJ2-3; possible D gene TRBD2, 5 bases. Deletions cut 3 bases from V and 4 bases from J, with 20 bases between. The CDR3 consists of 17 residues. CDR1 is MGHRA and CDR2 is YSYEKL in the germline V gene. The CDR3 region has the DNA TGCGCCAGCAGCCATGGATCTAGCAAACGAAGGCCAGATACGCAGTATTTT. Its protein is CASSHGSSKRRPDTQYF.

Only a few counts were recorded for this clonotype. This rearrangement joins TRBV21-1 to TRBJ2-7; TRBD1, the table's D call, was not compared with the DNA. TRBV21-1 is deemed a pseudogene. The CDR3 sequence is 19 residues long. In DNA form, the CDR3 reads TGTGCCAGCAGCAAAGCCGATGGACAGGGAAGCCTTCGCTCCTACGAGCAGTACTTC. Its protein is CASSKADGQGSLRSYEQYF.

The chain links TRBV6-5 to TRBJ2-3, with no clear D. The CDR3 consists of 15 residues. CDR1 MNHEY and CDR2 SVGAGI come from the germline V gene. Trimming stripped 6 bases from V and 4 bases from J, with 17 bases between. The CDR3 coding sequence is TGTGCCAGCAGCCCGGGCCGGTCCCCTTCAGATACGCAGTATTTT. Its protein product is CASSPGRSPSDTQYF.

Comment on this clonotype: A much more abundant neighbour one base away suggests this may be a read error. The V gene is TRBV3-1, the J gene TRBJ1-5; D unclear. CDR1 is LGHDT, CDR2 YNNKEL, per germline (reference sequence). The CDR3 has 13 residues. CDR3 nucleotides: TGTGCCAGCAGCCAAGGCCGCGATCAGCTCCAGCATTTT. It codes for CASSQGRDQLQHF.

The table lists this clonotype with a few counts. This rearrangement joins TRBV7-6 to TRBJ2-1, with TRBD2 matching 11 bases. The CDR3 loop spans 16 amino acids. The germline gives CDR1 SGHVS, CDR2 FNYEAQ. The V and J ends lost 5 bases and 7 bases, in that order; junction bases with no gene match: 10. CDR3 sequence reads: CASSVIAGGVGNEQFF. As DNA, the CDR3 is TGTGCCAGCAGCGTAATAGCGGGAGGGGTCGGGAATGAGCAGTTCTTC.

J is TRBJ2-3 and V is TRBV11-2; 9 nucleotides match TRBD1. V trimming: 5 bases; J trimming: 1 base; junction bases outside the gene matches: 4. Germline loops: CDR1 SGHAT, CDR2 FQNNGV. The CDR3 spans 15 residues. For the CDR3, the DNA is TGTGCCAGCAGCGGGACAGGGAGGGGCACAGATACGCAGTATTTT. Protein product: CASSGTGRGTDTQYF. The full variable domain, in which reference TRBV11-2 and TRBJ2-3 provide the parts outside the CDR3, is EAGVAQSPRYKIIEKRQSVAFWCNPISGHATLYWYQQILGQGPKLLIQFQNNGVVDDSQLPKDRFSAERLKGVDSTLKIQPAKLEDSAVYLCASSGTGRGTDTQYFGPGTRLTVL.

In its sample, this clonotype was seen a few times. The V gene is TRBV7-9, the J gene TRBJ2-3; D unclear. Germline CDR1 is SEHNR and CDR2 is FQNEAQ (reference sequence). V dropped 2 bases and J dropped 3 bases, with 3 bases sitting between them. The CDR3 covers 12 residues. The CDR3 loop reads CASSLLTDTQYF. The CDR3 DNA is TGTGCCAGCAGCTTATTAACAGATACGCAGTATTTT.

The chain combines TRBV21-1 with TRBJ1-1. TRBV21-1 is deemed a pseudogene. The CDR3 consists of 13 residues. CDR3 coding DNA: TGTGCCAGCAGAGTACGGGCGAACACTGAAGCTTTCTTT. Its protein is CASRVRANTEAFF.

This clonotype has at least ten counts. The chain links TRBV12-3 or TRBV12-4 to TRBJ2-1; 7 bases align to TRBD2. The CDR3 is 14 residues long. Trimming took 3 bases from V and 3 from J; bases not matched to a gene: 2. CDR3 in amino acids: CASSFSGDYNEQFF. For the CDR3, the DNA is TGTGCCAGCAGTTTCAGCGGGGACTACAATGAGCAGTTCTTC.

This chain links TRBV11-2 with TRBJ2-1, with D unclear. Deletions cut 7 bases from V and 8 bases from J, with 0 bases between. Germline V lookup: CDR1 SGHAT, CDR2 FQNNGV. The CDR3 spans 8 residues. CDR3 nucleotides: TGTGCCAGCAATGAGCAGTTCTTC. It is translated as CASNEQFF.

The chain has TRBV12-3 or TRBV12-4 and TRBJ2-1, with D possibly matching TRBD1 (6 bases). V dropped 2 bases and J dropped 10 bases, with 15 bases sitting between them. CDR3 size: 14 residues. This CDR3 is CASSLLSGVGEQFF. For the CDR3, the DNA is TGTGCCAGCAGTTTACTCTCAGGGGTGGGAGAGCAGTTCTTC.

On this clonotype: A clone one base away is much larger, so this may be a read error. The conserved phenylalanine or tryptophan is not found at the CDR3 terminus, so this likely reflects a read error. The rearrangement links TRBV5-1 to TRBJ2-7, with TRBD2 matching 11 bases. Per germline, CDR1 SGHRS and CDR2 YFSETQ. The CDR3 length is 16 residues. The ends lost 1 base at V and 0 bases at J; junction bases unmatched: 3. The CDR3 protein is CASSLTSGGLSYEQYS. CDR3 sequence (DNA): TGCGCCAGCAGCTTGACTAGCGGGGGACTCTCCTACGAGCAGTACTCC.

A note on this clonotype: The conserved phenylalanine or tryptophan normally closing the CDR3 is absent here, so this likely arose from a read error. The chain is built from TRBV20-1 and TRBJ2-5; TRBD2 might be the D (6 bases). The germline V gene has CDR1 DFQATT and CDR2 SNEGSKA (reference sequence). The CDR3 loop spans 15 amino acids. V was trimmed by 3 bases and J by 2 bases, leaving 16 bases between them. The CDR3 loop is CSASEGGGLQETQYL. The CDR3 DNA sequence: TGCAGTGCTAGTGAGGGAGGCGGCCTTCAAGAGACCCAGTACCTC.

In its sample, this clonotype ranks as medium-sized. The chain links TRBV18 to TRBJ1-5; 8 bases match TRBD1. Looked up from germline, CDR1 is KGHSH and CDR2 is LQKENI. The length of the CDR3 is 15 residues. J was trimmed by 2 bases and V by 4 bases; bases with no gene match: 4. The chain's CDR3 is CASSQTTGGNQPQHF. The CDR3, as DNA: TGTGCCAGCTCACAAACGACAGGGGGCAATCAGCCCCAGCATTTT.

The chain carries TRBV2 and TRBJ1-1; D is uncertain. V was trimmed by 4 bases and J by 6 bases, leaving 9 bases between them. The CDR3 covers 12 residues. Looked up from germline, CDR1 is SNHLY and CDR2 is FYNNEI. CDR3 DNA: TGTGCCAGCAGTGGCTGGACGGCTGAAGCTTTCTTT. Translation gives CASSGWTAEAFF.

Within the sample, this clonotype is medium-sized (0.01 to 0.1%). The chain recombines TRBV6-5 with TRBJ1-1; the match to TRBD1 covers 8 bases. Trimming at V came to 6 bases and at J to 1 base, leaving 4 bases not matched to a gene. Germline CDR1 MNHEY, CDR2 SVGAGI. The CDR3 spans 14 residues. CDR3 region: CASRDGQGNTEAFF. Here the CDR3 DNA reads TGTGCCAGCAGGGACGGACAGGGGAACACTGAAGCTTTCTTT.